This paragraph reports one T cell receptor beta chain. Its antigen is not known. TCRdb reprocessed the reads with MiXCR, giving one entry per CDR3 protein. Found here are about 740,000 distinct CDR3 sequences, 35% to 45% of them singletons; the top ten hold 2.8%. The entry originates in a study of T cell repertoires in cytomegalovirus infection. The overall study: Both a matching HLA type and CMV infection were indicated by public TCR beta signatures. General study findings and limits: HLA-C-restricted CMV-specific TCR beta clonotypes were dominant in the ex vivo response. Summed frequency of public TCR beta families distinguished CMV carriers with the relevant HLA.

Looked up from germline, CDR1 is MNHEY and CDR2 is SVGEGT. The CDR3 runs to 13 residues. Trimming removed 5 bases at V and 5 bases at J, with 12 bases between. Specimen: PBMCs. The source is a human donor in good health (CMV status not recorded). Some clones in this sample may be carry-over from other donors' samples. The chain uses TRBV6-2 or TRBV6-3 and TRBJ2-5; the D is unclear. The CDR3 protein is CASSPSRWETQYF. In DNA, the CDR3 is TGTGCCAGCAGTCCCTCGAGGTGGGAGACCCAGTACTTC.